A single sample gave rise to the 12 T cell receptor beta chains below, sequenced in a study of T cells in Graves' hyperthyroidism and ophthalmopathy. What was amplified from RNA transcripts were TCR beta CDR3 regions. First-round RT-PCR of the TCR CDR3 relied on the HTBI primer set. TCRdb re-called the multiplex PCR reads through MiXCR, storing one row per CDR3 protein. The profile shows about 400,000 distinct CDR3 sequences, about 15% of them singletons. The sample comprised blood. The receptors were sampled from a woman in her twenties or thirties with Graves' hyperthyroidism.

This clonotype was recorded at least ten times. J is TRBJ2-7 and V is TRBV2, with 9 bases matching TRBD1. CDR3 length equals 15 residues. The V segment lost 8 bases and the J segment 3 bases; nucleotides outside the gene matches: 11. Germline values: CDR1 SNHLY, CDR2 FYNNEI. The CDR3 sequence is CASGVSGQGHYEQYF. The CDR3 coding sequence is TGTGCCAGCGGGGTGTCGGGACAGGGACACTACGAGCAGTACTTC.

This clonotype was observed many times. V usage is TRBV28 and J usage is TRBJ2-3; TRBD1 matches 8 bases. With 5 bases clipped from V and 5 bases from J, the junction kept 6 bases outside the gene matches. Looked up from germline, CDR1 is MDHEN and CDR2 is SYDVKM. The CDR3 extends over 14 amino acids. The DNA for the CDR3 is TGTGCCAGCAGTCCTCCAGACAGGGGAGATACGCAGTATTTT. As protein: CASSPPDRGDTQYF.

This clonotype has ten or more counts. The gene calls are TRBV14 and TRBJ2-1, with 9 bases matching TRBD2. The CDR3 is 15 residues long. Germline CDR1 reads SGHDN; CDR2 reads FVKESK. V dropped 4 bases and J dropped 5; count of bases not matched to a gene: 6. The CDR3 loop is CASSPIAGVHNEQFF. CDR3 nucleotides: TGTGCCAGCAGCCCGATAGCGGGAGTACACAATGAGCAGTTCTTC.

This sequence joins TRBV18 and TRBJ2-2; perhaps TRBD2 as D (5 bases). The germline V gene encodes CDR1 KGHSH and CDR2 LQKENI. The CDR3 spans 18 residues. Trimming shortened V by 2 bases and J by 2 bases, and 18 bases separated the two germline ends. CDR3 region: CASSPISRIPGNTGELFF. CDR3 sequence (DNA): TGTGCCAGCTCACCAATAAGTCGAATCCCGGGAAACACCGGGGAGCTGTTTTTT.

This clonotype was found many times. This chain uses TRBV27 with TRBJ2-7, with 7 bases identical to TRBD1. The V and J ends lost 6 bases and 0 bases, in that order; junction bases with no gene match: 11. This CDR3 has 16 amino acids. Germline CDR1 and CDR2: MNHEY and SMNVEV (reference sequence). CDR3 amino acids: CASSLTGADSSYEQYF. In DNA form, the CDR3 reads TGTGCCAGCAGCTTAACAGGGGCCGACAGCTCCTACGAGCAGTACTTC.

This clonotype was counted ten times or more. The chain recombines TRBV28 with TRBJ2-3, with D perhaps matching TRBD2 (6 bases). Trimming cost V 3 bases and J 2 bases, with 9 bases left between them. This CDR3 contains 14 residues. Germline V gene lookup returns CDR1 MDHEN and CDR2 SYDVKM. Here the CDR3 reads CASSLSGDTDTQYF. CDR3 bases: TGTGCCAGCAGTTTGTCGGGAGACACAGATACGCAGTATTTT.

In its sample, this clonotype was seen a few times. The chain employs TRBV5-6 and TRBJ2-2; 10 bases line up with TRBD2. Germline V CDR1 and CDR2: SGHDT, YYEEEE. The junction had 10 bases not matched to a gene; V was cut back by 1 base and J by 7 bases. The CDR3 contains 17 residues. CDR3 DNA sequence: TGTGCCAGCAGCTTGTACAGCGGGAGGGCCGCAGGCGGGGAGCTGTTTTTT. It yields the protein CASSLYSGRAAGGELFF. Full variable domain (remainder filled in from reference TRBV5-6 and TRBJ2-2): DAGVTQSPTHLIKTRGQQVTLRCSPKSGHDTVSWYQQALGQGPQFIFQYYEEEERQRGNFPDRFSGHQFPNYSSELNVNALLLGDSALYLCASSLYSGRAAGGELFFGEGSRLTVL.

The sample holds a few counts of this clonotype. The J gene is TRBJ2-2, the V gene TRBV9; 7 nucleotides line up with TRBD1. Germline V gives CDR1 SGDLS, CDR2 YYNGEE. V dropped 4 bases and J dropped 5; count of bases not matched to a gene: 14. CDR3 length: 17 amino acids. CDR3: CASSMRTGGVGTGELFF. CDR3 nucleotide sequence: TGTGCCAGCAGCATGCGGACAGGCGGTGTAGGAACCGGGGAGCTGTTTTTT.

In regard to this clonotype: With a much larger clone just one base away, this may be a read error. This chain connects TRBV2 to TRBJ2-3; the D call may be TRBD1 or TRBD2 (5 bases each). Germline CDR1 and CDR2: SNHLY and FYNNEI. Trimming removed 6 bases from V and 2 bases from J, with 9 bases in between. The length of the CDR3 is 13 residues. The CDR3 region is CASSRDPTDTQYF. The CDR3 nucleotides are TGTGCCAGCAGCCGGGACCCCACAGATACGCAGTATTTT.

This clonotype was found a few times. The chain has TRBV10-1 and TRBJ2-5; TRBD1 matches at 9 bases. V trimming: 2 bases; J trimming: 5 bases; junction bases outside the gene matches: 9. Germline CDR1 WNHNN, CDR2 SYGVQD (reference sequence). The CDR3 totals 16 residues. DNA of the CDR3: TGCGCCAGCAGTGAGAGTCCGACAGGGGGTTTCGAGACCCAGTACTTC. This translates into CASSESPTGGFETQYF.

This clonotype was counted many times. The chain recombines TRBV12-3 or TRBV12-4 with TRBJ2-2; possibly TRBD2 for D (6 bases). CDR3 length: 18 residues. V was shortened by 5 bases and J by 0 bases, with 19 bases between the two germline ends. As DNA, the CDR3 is TGTGCCAGCAGTCCCCGAGCACTAGCAACCGCGAACACCGGGGAGCTGTTTTTT. This codes for CASSPRALATANTGELFF.

This clonotype was seen repeatedly, ten times or more. The chain links TRBV7-9 to TRBJ2-1, with 12 bases identical to TRBD2. The CDR3 is made up of 17 amino acids. The junction had 9 bases not matched to a gene; V was cut back by 5 bases and J by 4 bases. CDR1 is SEHNR, CDR2 FQNEAQ, per germline (reference sequence). The CDR3 region is CASSPLTSGSSYNEQFF. DNA for the CDR3: TGTGCCAGCAGCCCCCTGACTAGCGGGAGCTCTTACAATGAGCAGTTCTTC.